The rows below give T cell receptor beta chains drawn from one sample of a study of TIL therapy for anti-PD-1-resistant metastatic lung cancer. Sequencing used immunoSEQ multiplex PCR; TCRdb keeps in-frame clones, though not all of them. The sample consists of roughly 54,000 clones, 80% to 90% of them appearing once. This specimen consisted of blood, obtained at baseline. The receptors were sampled from a person between 30 and 80 years old with non-small cell lung cancer. CDR3s include the opening cysteine and the closing phenylalanine or tryptophan. The D gene is left open where the match is weak. Size is omitted from some rows. Given values are once, few, many or a class for expanded clones.

>TRBV9|-|14|TRBD1|TRBJ2-7
CASSPGQGTYEQYF
TGTGCCAGCAGCCCCGGACAGGGAACCTACGAGCAGTACTTC
>TRBV6-5|-|13|-|TRBJ2-7
CASSYSRGYEQYF
TGTGCCAGCAGTTACTCGAGGGGCTACGAGCAGTACTTC
>TRBV19|-|17|-|TRBJ2-3
CASSTCGTGNRHRYAVF
TGTGCCAGTAGTACGTGCGGGACTGGGAATAGGCACAGATACGCAGTATTT
>TRBV19|-|14|TRBD2|TRBJ2-7
CASSVSGTRGEQYF
TGTGCCAGTAGTGTTTCCGGGACTAGGGGCGAGCAGTACTTC
>TRBV15|-|15|-|TRBJ2-7
CATSREQGLSYEQYF
TGTGCCACCAGCAGAGAACAGGGCCTGTCCTACGAGCAGTACTTC
>TRBV5-1|-|15|-|TRBJ1-6
CASSSTGQQGSPLHF
TGCGCCAGCAGCTCAACTGGACAGCAAGGTTCACCCCTCCACTTT
>TRBV10-3|-|19|-|TRBJ1-5
CAISEEGTRSLYSNQPQHF
TGTGCCATCAGTGAGGAAGGGACGCGGAGCCTTTATAGCAATCAGCCCCAGCATTTT
>TRBV19|-|15|TRBD2|TRBJ2-1
CASSLTSASYNEQFF
TGTGCCAGTAGTCTCACTAGCGCCTCCTACAATGAGCAGTTCTTC
>TRBV6-5|few|14|TRBD1|TRBJ1-1
CASRVDRAVAEAFF
TGTGCCAGCAGGGTAGACAGGGCGGTGGCTGAAGCTTTCTTT
>TRBV13|-|14|-|TRBJ2-3
CASSEDKSTDTQYF
TGTGCCAGCAGCGAGGACAAGAGCACAGATACGCAGTATTTT
>TRBV30|-|18|TRBD1|TRBJ1-2
CAWSGSGRGLTKNYGYTF
TGTGCCTGGAGTGGGTCGGGGAGGGGGCTTACAAAGAACTATGGCTACACCTTC
>TRBV6-6|-|12|-|TRBJ1-1
CASSYPPTEAFF
TGTGCCAGCAGTTACCCCCCCACTGAAGCTTTCTTT